This TCR beta chain was documented in a study of blood T cell repertoires in COVID-19. For the study at large: Samples came from the United States, Italy and Spain, spanning acute and convalescent COVID-19. PBMCs, B-cell-depleted T cells, or T cells were the source of the cDNA or gDNA that made up the material.

Authors' processing steps: Reference gene primer amplification gave nucleated cell count estimates. The repertoire was sequenced with immunoSEQ multiplex PCR; TCRdb's copy has only in-frame clones and lacks some. The V and J calls and clone size are taken from that table; D and trimming were inferred from the DNA. The table shows roughly 250,000 clones, with 75% to 90% occurring only once. With 1 base removed from V and 0 bases from J, the gap between germline ends came to 8 bases. Germline V lookup: CDR1 SGHRS, CDR2 YFSETQ. The CDR3 length is 15 residues. The chain carries TRBV5-1 and TRBJ2-1; maybe TRBD2 (5 bases). Material for sequencing was peripheral blood. This TCR was recovered from a young man with acute or convalescent COVID-19. The CDR3 sequence: CASSLTSLSYNEQFF. The DNA of the CDR3 is TGCGCCAGCAGCTTGACTAGTCTCTCCTACAATGAGCAGTTCTTC.